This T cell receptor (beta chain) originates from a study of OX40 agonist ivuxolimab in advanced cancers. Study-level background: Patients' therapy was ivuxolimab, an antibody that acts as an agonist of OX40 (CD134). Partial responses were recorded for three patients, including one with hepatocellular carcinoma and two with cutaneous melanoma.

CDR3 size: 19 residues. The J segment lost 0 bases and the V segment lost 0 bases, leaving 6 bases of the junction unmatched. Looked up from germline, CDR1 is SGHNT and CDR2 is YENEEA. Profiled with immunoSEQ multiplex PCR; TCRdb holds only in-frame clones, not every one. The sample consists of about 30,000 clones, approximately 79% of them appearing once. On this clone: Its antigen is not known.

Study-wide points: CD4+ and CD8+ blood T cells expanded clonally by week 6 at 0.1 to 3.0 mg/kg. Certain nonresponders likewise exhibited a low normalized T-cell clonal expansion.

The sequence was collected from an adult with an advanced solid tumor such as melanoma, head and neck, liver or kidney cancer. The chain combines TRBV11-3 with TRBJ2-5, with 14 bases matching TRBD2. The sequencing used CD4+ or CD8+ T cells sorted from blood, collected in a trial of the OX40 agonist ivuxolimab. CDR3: CASSLDLRLAGGYQETQYF. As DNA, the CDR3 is TGTGCCAGCAGCTTAGATCTGAGACTAGCGGGAGGGTACCAAGAGACCCAGTACTTC.